Shown below are 6 T cell receptor beta chains from a single sample sequenced in a study of human T cells and chemical hapten exposure (dated by TCRdb to the early 2020s). The time point label here, explained by the study, means: patch test 2, 6 weeks after DPC sensitization. Read against the paper, the sample's treatment or condition label means: therapeutic diphenylcyclopropenone sensitization with weekly scalp DPC. The library relied on RACE. Instrument on record: NextSeq 500. TCRdb's own reprocessing of the public reads used fastp at Q25 and MiXCR and kept productive beta chains. Entries are consolidated by CDR3 protein sequence, retaining the most common genes and DNA. The sample has a few hundred thousand distinct CDR3 sequences on record, about 6.3% of them singletons. The top ten hold less than 6.5% of the sample. This material consisted of whole blood, taken in connection with sensitization to the hapten diphenylcyclopropenone (DPC). These receptor sequences come from a woman aged 18-29 years with alopecia areata. Some clones in this sample may be carry-over from other donors' samples.

This clonotype turned up a few times. The rearrangement joins TRBV29-1 to TRBJ2-7, with D perhaps TRBD2 (7 bases). Trimming removed 1 base at V and 3 bases at J, with 19 bases between. Germline lookup yields CDR1 SQVTM and CDR2 ANQGSEA. The CDR3 runs 16 residues. As DNA, the CDR3 is TGCAGCGTTGAAGGGCTTACGCGGGGGACATACTACGAGCAGTACTTC. It yields the protein CSVEGLTRGTYYEQYF.

Remarks on this clonotype: One junction end does not reproduce the germline sequence, and a read error may be involved. The J gene is TRBJ1-5, the V gene TRBV6-2 or TRBV6-3, with TRBD1 matching over 8 bases. CDR3 length equals 17 residues. CDR1 is MNHEY and CDR2 is SVGEGT in the germline V gene. The CDR3 sequence is CASSYLTVDRGNQPQLF. The DNA of the CDR3 is TGTGCCAGCAGTTACCTTACCGTAGACAGGGGCAATCAGCCCCAGCTTTTT.

Points on this clonotype: This may stem from a read error, because a much larger clone lies one nucleotide away. The chain employs TRBV13 and TRBJ1-2; 9 nucleotides line up with TRBD1. This CDR3 contains 14 residues. The V gene end was trimmed by 5 bases and the J gene end by 10 bases; junction bases not matched to a gene: 11. Germline V gene sequence: CDR1 PRHDT, CDR2 FYEKMQ (reference sequence). This CDR3 reads CASSPGTGKNDYTF. The CDR3 nucleotides are TGTGCCAGCAGCCCTGGGACAGGGAAAAATGACTACACCTTC.

This clonotype appeared many times. This chain uses TRBV6-2 or TRBV6-3 with TRBJ1-2, with TRBD1 matching 7 bases. Germline V gene lookup returns CDR1 MNHEY and CDR2 SVGEGT. After removal of 6 bases from V and 7 bases from J, the junction contained 11 bases not matched to a gene. The CDR3 length is 14 residues. The CDR3 loop reads CASSPTGTARGYTF. Written as DNA, the CDR3 is TGTGCCAGCAGCCCCACCGGGACAGCTCGTGGCTACACCTTC.

This clonotype showed up many times. The chain couples TRBV4-3 to TRBJ1-5; unclear D gene. The CDR3 length is 13 residues. Trimming left V 3 bases short and J 5 bases short, with 8 bases between. Looked up from germline, CDR1 is LGHNA and CDR2 is YSLEER. The CDR3 bases are TGCGCCAGCAGCCAGTATACCCATCAGCCCCAGCATTTT. It is translated as CASSQYTHQPQHF.

This clonotype has only one observation. The chain couples TRBV18 to TRBJ1-5, with TRBD1 as a possible D gene (6 bases). Germline assignment: CDR1 KGHSH and CDR2 LQKENI. The CDR3 sequence is 15 residues long. V was trimmed by 4 bases and J by 0 bases, leaving 10 bases between them. Here the CDR3 reads CASSQWTDSNQPQHF. The CDR3 DNA reads TGTGCCAGCTCACAATGGACAGATAGCAATCAGCCCCAGCATTTT.